The rows below give T cell receptor beta chains drawn from one sample of a study of blood T cells in healthy people across ages. A single record per CDR3 protein comes from TCRdb applying MiXCR to the 5' RACE reads. Altogether about 1,500,000 distinct CDR3 sequences are present, 42% being singletons, with the ten largest covering approximately 7.9%. Input material: blood. These receptors originate from a woman aged 18-29 years in good health. Both conserved end residues are part of each CDR3.

V	J	CDR3
TRBV5-6	TRBJ2-1	CASSPNGGTGTYNEQFF
TRBV5-1	TRBJ1-1	CASSSRTGAAFF
TRBV28	TRBJ1-2	CASSLVCAGGLVYTF
TRBV20-1	.	CSAFRTGYNEQYF
TRBV7-2	TRBJ2-2	CASTPPPGTRAAGELFF
TRBV5-1	TRBJ1-1	CASSALGGNTEAFF
TRBV2	TRBJ2-1	CASSGENEQFF
TRBV12-3/TRBV12-4	TRBJ1-2	CASSRWADYGYTF
TRBV5-1	TRBJ2-3	CASSPYEGRASGTDTQYF
TRBV18	TRBJ1-2	CASSPGTGYTF
TRBV28	TRBJ1-4	CASSTPYTPNEKLFF
TRBV24-1	TRBJ2-7	CATSSIRTGKYF
TRBV11-2	TRBJ2-7	CASSTLAGVDEQYF
TRBV6-6	TRBJ2-2	CASSYSYQNTGELFF
TRBV29-1	TRBJ2-1	CSVEPNRGRQGNNEQFF
TRBV12-3/TRBV12-4	TRBJ2-2	CASRLRDSGELFF
TRBV9	TRBJ2-1	CANSVEDIPNGEQFF
TRBV5-5	TRBJ2-1	CASSLFGVAGDEQFF
TRBV4-1	TRBJ2-4	CASSQPRDRENIQYF
TRBV7-9	TRBJ2-4	CASSSMTGVEYF
TRBV9	TRBJ1-1	CASSLGTGGFDTEAFF
TRBV5-5	TRBJ2-7	CASSSGGRYYEQYF
TRBV5-1	TRBJ1-2	CASSSGTGPPRGYTF
TRBV30	TRBJ1-1	CAWSQGTEAFF
TRBV7-9	TRBJ2-3	CASSFEAGGTDTQYF
TRBV7-2	TRBJ2-2	CASRTGLAARIGELFF
TRBV6-2/TRBV6-3	TRBJ2-2	CASSRSGSAGELFF
TRBV19	TRBJ1-6	CASAGVSSYNSPLHF
TRBV5-1	TRBJ1-1	CASSPMTTRGTEAFF
TRBV3-1	TRBJ2-3	CASSQRSGSTDTQYF
TRBV20-1	TRBJ2-3	CSARSGLASDTQYF
TRBV5-1	TRBJ1-2	CASSLGDGTGGAYGYTF
TRBV6-5	TRBJ2-7	CASSPRGAGTYEQYF
TRBV5-5	TRBJ1-2	CASSLAPQETGDYGYTF
TRBV5-4	.	CASSSAGGQSRETQYF
TRBV6-4	TRBJ2-3	CAGSDSAGGTDTQYF
TRBV20-1	TRBJ1-4	CSARGWREKLFF
TRBV6-1	TRBJ1-5	CASSEARSRYSNQPQHF
TRBV20-1	TRBJ2-5	CSATPLARETQYF
TRBV20-1	TRBJ1-5	CSARGYRGGGKVQPQHF
TRBV6-5	TRBJ1-2	CATKDLGYTF
TRBV7-9	TRBJ2-5	CASSLISLEETQYF
TRBV27	TRBJ1-2	CASSPTTGFGYTF
TRBV4-1	TRBJ2-4	CASSQDVLLAKNIQYF
TRBV5-5	TRBJ1-4	CASSLGSLNEKLFF
TRBV29-1	TRBJ1-4	CSVESGQGVLGEKLFF
TRBV20-1	.	CSARDGESSGSSYNEQYF
TRBV25-1	TRBJ2-3	CASSESGGRDTQYF
TRBV27	TRBJ2-5	CASSPQGPSFGQTQYF
TRBV4-2	TRBJ2-5	CASSQLAGTSGGEEETQYF
TRBV6-1	TRBJ1-2	CASSEQDRESYGYTF
TRBV5-1	TRBJ2-3	CASSRTRGGSQDTQYF
TRBV27	TRBJ1-1	CASSQDSSPRGAFF
TRBV11-2	TRBJ2-1	CASSLGRTGTRRSNEQFF